This T cell receptor beta chain was sequenced in a study of blood T cell repertoires in COVID-19. Study as a whole: The origin of the acute and convalescent COVID-19 samples was the United States, Italy and Spain. T cells, B-cell-depleted T cells, or PBMCs provided the cDNA or gDNA that served as material.

The germline CDR1 and CDR2 sequences are MDHEN and SYDVKM. Trimming took 3 bases from V and 8 from J, leaving 17 bases between them. The CDR3 extends over 15 amino acids. Measured with immunoSEQ multiplex PCR; TCRdb has only the in-frame clones, and not every one. This table holds 250,000 to 300,000 clones, 88% found once. Recruited during active infection, patients (from Seattle) were subsequently followed longitudinally. What was sequenced was peripheral blood. This sequence joins TRBV28 and TRBJ2-1; maybe TRBD1 (6 bases). The TCR sequence derives from a woman aged 30 to 39 with COVID-19, enrolled during active disease. CDR3 DNA: TGTGCCAGCAGTTTTAGACAGGATCCCCCCCATGAGCAGTTCTTC. The encoded protein is CASSFRQDPPHEQFF.